The 31 T cell receptor beta chains below come from one sample, sequenced in a study of OX40 agonist ivuxolimab in advanced cancers. Only in-frame clones appear in the TCRdb table, and some are missing; sequencing was by immunoSEQ multiplex PCR. The data show around 56,000 clones, about 89% seen once. The specimen comprised CD4+ or CD8+ T cells sorted from blood, sampled in a trial of the OX40 agonist ivuxolimab. The receptor set was obtained from an adult with an advanced solid tumor such as melanoma, head and neck, liver or kidney cancer.

The chain employs TRBV27 and TRBJ2-1; 8 positions agree with TRBD2. The CDR3 contains 16 residues. Germline trimming cut 5 bases from V and 9 bases from J; bases unmatched to any gene: 15. Germline V gene data show CDR1 as MNHEY and CDR2 as SMNVEV (reference sequence). CDR3 sequence: CASSDLLGAGEGEQFF. Here the CDR3 DNA reads TGTGCCAGCAGTGACCTTCTCGGAGCGGGAGAAGGTGAGCAGTTCTTC.

The chain employs TRBV7-2 and TRBJ1-5; 11 nucleotides align to TRBD1. The CDR3 totals 17 residues. With 5 bases clipped from V and 0 bases from J, the junction kept 6 bases outside the gene matches. Germline V lookup: CDR1 SGHTA, CDR2 FQGNSA. The CDR3: CASSPRTGGYSNQPQHF. CDR3 sequence (DNA): TGTGCCAGCAGCCCGAGGACAGGGGGCTATAGCAATCAGCCCCAGCATTTT. Full variable domain (missing parts from reference TRBV7-2 and TRBJ1-5): GAGVSQSPSNKVTEKGKDVELRCDPISGHTALYWYRQSLGQGLEFLIYFQGNSAPDKSGLPSDRFSAERTGGSVSTLTIQRTQQEDSAVYLCASSPRTGGYSNQPQHFGDGTRLSIL.

The genes are TRBV5-4 and TRBJ1-4; D is unresolved. Trimming cost V 2 bases and J 8 bases, with 16 bases left between them. The CDR3 consists of 15 residues. Germline loops: CDR1 SGHNT, CDR2 YYREEE (reference sequence). DNA of the CDR3: TGTGCCAGCAGCTTAACGGCCGGGGTTGCCGAAAAACTGTTTTTT. It yields the protein CASSLTAGVAEKLFF. Looking up the rest from reference TRBV5-4 and TRBJ1-4 gives the full variable domain: ETGVTQSPTHLIKTRGQQVTLRCSSQSGHNTVSWYQQALGQGPQFIFQYYREEENGRGNFPPRFSGLQFPNYSSELNVNALELDDSALYLCASSLTAGVAEKLFFGSGTQLSVL.

This clone occurred a few times. The chain carries TRBV5-1 and TRBJ2-5, with 8 bases lining up with TRBD2. Germline V gene sequence: CDR1 SGHRS, CDR2 YFSETQ. The CDR3 extends over 15 amino acids. The V segment lost 1 base and the J segment 2 bases; nucleotides outside the gene matches: 4. The CDR3 bases are TGCGCCAGCAGCTTGTCCGGCGGGGGGCAAGAGACCCAGTACTTC. It is translated as CASSLSGGGQETQYF.

The rearrangement links TRBV6-5 to TRBJ1-5; 9 bases agree with TRBD1. Germline CDR1 reads MNHEY; CDR2 reads SVGAGI. There are 15 residues in the CDR3. V was pared by 6 bases and J by 6 bases, with 9 bases of the junction left unmatched. For the CDR3, the DNA is TGTGCCAGCAGAGAAACAGGGGGCATAGGTCAGCCCCAGCATTTT. As protein: CASRETGGIGQPQHF.

The chain employs TRBV19 and TRBJ1-5; possible D gene TRBD1, 6 bases. Per germline, CDR1 LNHDA and CDR2 SQIVND (reference sequence). The germline V and J ends were trimmed by 5 bases and 4 bases, with 15 bases remaining between them. This CDR3 region has 15 residues. CDR3 amino acids: CASSWGGARNQPQHF. CDR3 DNA sequence: TGTGCCAGTAGTTGGGGGGGCGCGCGGAATCAGCCCCAGCATTTT. The entire variable domain, with the rest obtained from reference TRBV19 and TRBJ1-5, is as follows: DGGITQSPKYLFRKEGQNVTLSCEQNLNHDAMYWYRQDPGQGLRLIYYSQIVNDFQKGDIAEGYSVSREKKESFPLTVTSAQKNPTAFYLCASSWGGARNQPQHFGDGTRLSIL.

This clone was seen only a few times. J is TRBJ1-1 and V is TRBV18; no clear D gene. Germline V gives CDR1 KGHSH, CDR2 LQKENI. Trimming cost V 4 bases and J 1 base, with 7 bases left between them. CDR3 size: 13 residues. In nucleotides, the CDR3 is TGTGCCAGCTCACACGGGGAGAACACTGAAGCTTTCTTT. This translates into CASSHGENTEAFF.

This chain connects TRBV30 to TRBJ2-6; TRBD1 matches at 11 bases. This CDR3 region has 16 residues. The germline V gene has CDR1 GTSNPN and CDR2 SVGIG (reference sequence). Trimming cost V 8 bases and J 0 bases; bases outside gene matches: 6. CDR3 sequence (DNA): TGTGCCGGCCAGGACAGGGGGCTCTCTGGGGCCAACGTCCTGACTTTC. This gives the protein CAGQDRGLSGANVLTF.

The chain has TRBV29-1 and TRBJ2-1; TRBD2 matches at 9 bases. The V gene's germline CDR1 is SQVTM and CDR2 ANQGSEA. The CDR3 sequence is 14 residues long. V trimming: 1 base; J trimming: 9 bases; junction bases outside the gene matches: 7. DNA of the CDR3: TGCAGCGTTGAAGTGGCGGCTAGCGGGGTTGAGCAGTTCTTC. This encodes CSVEVAASGVEQFF.

The chain combines TRBV5-1 with TRBJ1-3, with D unresolved. This CDR3 region has 12 residues. Deletions cut 5 bases from V and 7 bases from J, with 10 bases between. CDR1 and CDR2 (germline): SGHRS, YFSETQ. For the CDR3, the DNA is TGCGCCAGCAGTCCCCTTGGGAACACCATATATTTT. This encodes CASSPLGNTIYF.

This clone was detected once. The chain couples TRBV19 to TRBJ1-1, with D maybe TRBD1 (6 bases). The CDR3 sequence is 14 residues long. CDR1 LNHDA and CDR2 SQIVND come from the germline V gene (reference sequence). Trimming took off 2 bases at V and 5 bases at J, with 12 bases between the two ends. The CDR3 loop reads CASSIPGRGTEAFF. The CDR3 region has the DNA TGTGCCAGTAGTATACCAGGCAGGGGAACTGAAGCTTTCTTT.

V and J are TRBV29-1 and TRBJ2-1, with 7 bases lining up with TRBD2. After removal of 2 bases from V and 6 bases from J, the junction contained 16 bases not matched to a gene. The V gene's germline CDR1 is SQVTM and CDR2 ANQGSEA. The CDR3 contains 17 residues. The CDR3 is CSVEPPLGREKGNEQFF. The CDR3 bases are TGCAGCGTTGAACCACCCCTCGGGCGGGAGAAGGGCAATGAGCAGTTCTTC.

The chain joins TRBV15 to TRBJ2-4; D could derive from TRBD1 or TRBD2 (6 bases each). Germline V gene lookup returns CDR1 LNHNV and CDR2 YYDKDF (reference sequence). The V end was cut by 1 base, the J end by 0 bases, with 10 bases between. The CDR3 consists of 16 residues. Here the CDR3 DNA reads TGTGCCACCAGCAGAGCAGGGGAGGTAGCCAAAAACATTCAGTACTTC. Protein: CATSRAGEVAKNIQYF. Full variable domain (rest looked up from reference TRBV15 and TRBJ2-4): DAMVIQNPRYQVTQFGKPVTLSCSQTLNHNVMYWYQQKSSQAPKLLFHYYDKDFNNEADTPDNFQSRRPNTSFCFLDIRSPGLGDTAMYLCATSRAGEVAKNIQYFGAGTRLSVL.

The rearrangement joins TRBV5-4 to TRBJ1-1; D possibly corresponds to TRBD1 (6 bases). This CDR3 region has 14 residues. The V gene lost 4 bases and the J gene lost 0 bases, with 10 bases spanning the gap. Looked up from germline, CDR1 is SGHNT and CDR2 is YYREEE (reference sequence). The CDR3 sequence is CASSKQGLNTEAFF. The CDR3, as DNA: TGTGCCAGCAGCAAACAGGGCCTGAACACTGAAGCTTTCTTT.

CDR3 in DNA: TGTGCCAGTAGTAGGGACAGATCCCCCAGCGAGCCCCAGCATTTT. Its translation is CASSRDRSPSEPQHF. The chain is built from TRBV19 and TRBJ1-5; 7 bases line up with TRBD1. With V trimmed by 4 bases and J by 8 bases, 11 bases remained unmatched. This CDR3 has 15 residues. CDR1 is LNHDA, CDR2 SQIVND, per germline (reference sequence).

This sequence joins TRBV4-1 and TRBJ2-3; a weak D match, TRBD2 (5 bases). Trimming cost V 4 bases and J 4 bases, with 21 bases left between them. The CDR3 is 17 amino acids. CDR1 MGHRA and CDR2 YSYEKL come from the germline V gene. The chain's CDR3 is CASSRLLRGPRPDTQYF. The CDR3 bases are TGCGCCAGCAGCCGACTCCTACGGGGTCCTAGGCCAGATACGCAGTATTTT.

This chain uses TRBV5-3 with TRBJ2-2; D is perhaps TRBD1 (6 bases). TRBV5-3 is an open reading frame, and its role is uncertain. V gave up 0 bases and J gave up 1 base, with 10 bases separating them. The CDR3 has 16 amino acids. Written as DNA, the CDR3 is TGTGCCAGAAGCTTGGGAGGGGGACAGAACACCGGGGAGCTGTTTTTT. This gives the protein CARSLGGGQNTGELFF.

The chain recombines TRBV28 with TRBJ2-5; 7 positions agree with TRBD2. The V segment lost 8 bases and the J segment 5 bases; nucleotides outside the gene matches: 2. CDR1 and CDR2 (germline): MDHEN, SYDVKM. The CDR3 loop spans 11 amino acids. CDR3 sequence reads: CASVGGETQYF. The CDR3 bases are TGTGCCAGCGTGGGGGGGGAGACCCAGTACTTC.

This chain joins TRBV20-1 and TRBJ1-2; D unresolved. Per the germline V gene, CDR1 is DFQATT and CDR2 is SNEGSKA (reference sequence). This CDR3 region has 11 residues. Trimming took 4 bases from V and 2 from J, leaving 5 bases between them. The CDR3 loop reads CSANGNYGYTF. The CDR3 nucleotides read TGCAGTGCTAACGGGAACTATGGCTACACCTTC.

CDR3 in amino acids: CASRGSASETQYF. The CDR3 nucleotides read TGTGCCAGCAGGGGAAGCGCGTCGGAGACCCAGTACTTC. The chain has TRBV6-1 and TRBJ2-5, with D uncertain. Germline loops: CDR1 MNHNS, CDR2 SASEGT. There are 13 residues in the CDR3. V dropped 6 bases and J dropped 5 bases, with 13 bases sitting between them.

This rearrangement joins TRBV4-1 to TRBJ2-1, with no clear D. Trimming took 0 bases from V and 0 from J, leaving 9 bases between them. Looked up from germline, CDR1 is MGHRA and CDR2 is YSYEKL. The CDR3 has 16 residues. CDR3 protein: CASSQDPFSSYNEQFF. The CDR3 DNA sequence: TGCGCCAGCAGCCAAGATCCATTTAGCTCCTACAATGAGCAGTTCTTC.

The chain uses TRBV2 and TRBJ1-2; D gene uncertain. The CDR3 spans 14 residues. The germline V gene encodes CDR1 SNHLY and CDR2 FYNNEI. V lost 8 bases to trimming and J lost 3 bases, with 16 bases between them. CDR3 sequence reads: CASRKTDRYYGYTF. In nucleotides, the CDR3 is TGTGCCAGCCGAAAGACGGACCGCTACTATGGCTACACCTTC. Complete variable domain (other parts from reference TRBV2 and TRBJ1-2): EPEVTQTPSHQVTQMGQEVILRCVPISNHLYFYWYRQILGQKVEFLVSFYNNEISEKSEIFDDQFSVERPDGSNFTLKIRSTKLEDSAMYFCASRKTDRYYGYTFGSGTRLTVV.

The V call is TRBV11-2, the J call TRBJ1-2; D is possibly TRBD1 (6 bases). This CDR3 has 14 residues. The V gene lost 5 bases and the J gene lost 2 bases, with 12 bases spanning the gap. Germline CDR1 and CDR2: SGHAT and FQNNGV. CDR3 nucleotides: TGTGCCAGCAGCACGGGGGGGCAGAACTATGGCTACACCTTC. This encodes CASSTGGQNYGYTF.

The rearrangement uses TRBV6-5 and TRBJ2-7; D remains unclear. Trimming left V 5 bases short and J 4 bases short, with 12 bases between. The length of the CDR3 is 13 residues. The V gene's germline CDR1 is MNHEY and CDR2 SVGAGI. The CDR3 DNA sequence: TGTGCCAGCAGTATAAGGGCGGCTTACGAGCAGTACTTC. Translation: CASSIRAAYEQYF.

The V and J genes are TRBV6-5 and TRBJ1-2; 7 positions agree with TRBD1. The V segment lost 2 bases and the J segment 2 bases; nucleotides outside the gene matches: 2. The germline CDR1 and CDR2 sequences are MNHEY and SVGAGI. The CDR3 consists of 14 residues. CDR3 region: CASSYLQGNYGYTF. As DNA, the CDR3 is TGTGCCAGCAGTTACCTACAGGGGAACTATGGCTACACCTTC.

The CDR3 protein is CASNRRTGELFF. The DNA of the CDR3 is TGTGCCAGCAACCGCAGAACCGGGGAGCTGTTTTTT. The chain recombines TRBV6-5 with TRBJ2-2; D unclear. The CDR3 is made up of 12 amino acids. V lost 7 bases to trimming and J lost 5 bases, with 8 bases between them. Germline assignment: CDR1 MNHEY and CDR2 SVGAGI.

This chain uses TRBV11-2 with TRBJ2-2; TRBD2 agrees at 7 bases. With V trimmed by 7 bases and J by 1 base, 15 bases remained unmatched. Per germline, CDR1 SGHAT and CDR2 FQNNGV. CDR3 length equals 18 residues. The CDR3: CASTPGPGRGGNTGELFF. In DNA, the CDR3 is TGTGCCAGCACCCCCGGACCGGGGCGCGGGGGGAACACCGGGGAGCTGTTTTTT. The entire variable domain, with the rest obtained from reference TRBV11-2 and TRBJ2-2, is as follows: EAGVAQSPRYKIIEKRQSVAFWCNPISGHATLYWYQQILGQGPKLLIQFQNNGVVDDSQLPKDRFSAERLKGVDSTLKIQPAKLEDSAVYLCASTPGPGRGGNTGELFFGEGSRLTVL.

CDR3 loop: CASSYRQISYEQYF. The DNA of the CDR3 is TGTGCCAGCAGTTACCGGCAGATCTCCTACGAGCAGTACTTC. The genes are TRBV6-6 and TRBJ2-7; no reliable D call. The V gene's germline CDR1 is MNHNY and CDR2 SVGAGI (reference sequence). The CDR3 length is 14 residues. The ends were cut back, 2 bases at V and 0 bases at J, with 8 bases in the middle.

This chain links TRBV28 with TRBJ2-6, with 7 bases that match TRBD1. Germline values: CDR1 MDHEN, CDR2 SYDVKM. This CDR3 is built from 16 residues. With V trimmed by 5 bases and J by 0 bases, 4 bases remained unmatched. The CDR3 DNA reads as TGTGCCAGCAGTAGCACAGGGGCCTCTGGGGCCAACGTCCTGACTTTC. Amino acids: CASSSTGASGANVLTF.

The chain joins TRBV9 to TRBJ2-7; D is unclear. Germline V CDR1 and CDR2: SGDLS, YYNGEE. This CDR3 contains 15 residues. V lost 0 bases and J lost 2, with 12 bases in between. The CDR3 here is CASSVDHSGTYEQYF. The DNA for the CDR3 is TGTGCCAGCAGCGTAGATCACTCTGGCACCTACGAGCAGTACTTC.

Here the CDR3 DNA reads TGCGCCAGCAGCTTGGTCTCCGATACGCAGTATTTT. This codes for CASSLVSDTQYF. The rearrangement joins TRBV5-1 to TRBJ2-3; no clear D gene. The CDR3 covers 12 residues. Germline CDR1 SGHRS, CDR2 YFSETQ. Trimming took off 0 bases at V and 6 bases at J, with 5 bases between the two ends.